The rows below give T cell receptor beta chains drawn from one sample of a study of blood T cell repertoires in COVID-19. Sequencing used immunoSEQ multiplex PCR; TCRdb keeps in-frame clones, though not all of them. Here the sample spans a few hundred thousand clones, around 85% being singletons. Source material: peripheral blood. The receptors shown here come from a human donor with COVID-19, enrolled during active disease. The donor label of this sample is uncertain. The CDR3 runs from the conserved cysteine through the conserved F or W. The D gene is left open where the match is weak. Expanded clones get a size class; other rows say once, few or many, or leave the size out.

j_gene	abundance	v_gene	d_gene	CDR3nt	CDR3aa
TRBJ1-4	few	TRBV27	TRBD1	TGTGCCAGCAGTTCCCGACAGGGTGGTGAAAAACTGTTTTTT	CASSSRQGGEKLFF
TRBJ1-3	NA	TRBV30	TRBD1	TGTGCCTGGAGTGTATCCCCCCACAGGGGGACAGGAAACACCATATATTTT	CAWSVSPHRGTGNTIYF
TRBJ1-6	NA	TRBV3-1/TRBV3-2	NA	TGTGCCAGCAGCCAAGAGTTGCAGGGCGCCTATAATTCACCCCTCCACTTT	CASSQELQGAYNSPLHF
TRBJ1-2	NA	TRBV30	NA	TGTGCCTGGGAGGCGGGGGCGAACTATGGCTACACCTTC	CAWEAGANYGYTF
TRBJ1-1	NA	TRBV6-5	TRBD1	TGTGCCAGCAGTTACCGTCAGGGGGCCATGAACACTGAAGCTTTCTTT	CASSYRQGAMNTEAFF
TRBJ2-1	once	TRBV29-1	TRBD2	TGCAGCGGTCAACCTAGCGGCTCGTACAATGAGCAGTTCTTC	CSGQPSGSYNEQFF
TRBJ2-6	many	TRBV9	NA	TGTGCCAGCAGCGTAGAACAGGGTGTCTCTGGGGCCAACGTCCTGACTTTC	CASSVEQGVSGANVLTF
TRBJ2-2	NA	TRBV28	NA	TGTGCCAGCAGTCGCCCCTCCGGGAGGGGGCTGAACACCGGGGAGCTGTTTTTT	CASSRPSGRGLNTGELFF
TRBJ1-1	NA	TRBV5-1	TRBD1	TGCGCCAGCAGCTGGGACAGCCGAGAAGCTTTCTTT	CASSWDSREAFF
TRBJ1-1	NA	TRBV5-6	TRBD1	TGTGCCAGCAGCCCTGCGATGCGACAGGGGTCAAACACTGAAGCTTTCTTT	CASSPAMRQGSNTEAFF
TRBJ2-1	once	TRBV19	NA	TGTGCCAGTAGTAATCTATACGTCTCCTACAATGAGCAGTTCTTC	CASSNLYVSYNEQFF
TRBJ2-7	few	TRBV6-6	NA	TGTGCCAGCAGTCCTTCCCCTCGCTACGAGCAGTACTTC	CASSPSPRYEQYF
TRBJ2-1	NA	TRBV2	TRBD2	TGTGCCAGCAGTCCAAGGCGGACTAGCAGTAACAATGAGCAGTTCTTC	CASSPRRTSSNNEQFF
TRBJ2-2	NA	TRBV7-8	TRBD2	TGTGCCAGCGGGCGCGGGGGGCCGAACACCGGGGAGCTGTTTTTT	CASGRGGPNTGELFF
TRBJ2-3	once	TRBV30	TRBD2	TGTGCCTGGAGTAATGGAGCGGGACCGAAACCTAGCACAGATACGCAGTATTTT	CAWSNGAGPKPSTDTQYF
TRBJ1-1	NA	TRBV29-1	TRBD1	TGCAGCGTTGAAGACATACAGGGGGACACTGAAGCTTTCTTT	CSVEDIQGDTEAFF
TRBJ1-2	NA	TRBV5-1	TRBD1	TGCGCCAGCAGCCGCTACGGACAGGGGGAAAGCTATGGCTACACCTTC	CASSRYGQGESYGYTF
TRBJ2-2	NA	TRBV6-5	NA	TGTGCCAGCAGTTACAGTGGGGGGTACACCGGGGAGCTGTTTTTT	CASSYSGGYTGELFF
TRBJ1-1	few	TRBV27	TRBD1	TGTGCCAGCAGTCCGCCTAAATCCACAGGGGGAAACACTGAAGCTTTCTTT	CASSPPKSTGGNTEAFF
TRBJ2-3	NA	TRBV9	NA	TGTGCCAGCAGCGGGGGGGTCTACACAGATACGCAGTATTTT	CASSGGVYTDTQYF
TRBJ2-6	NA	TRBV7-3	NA	TGTGCCAGCAGCTTAGAGGTGTCGGACGTCCTGACTTTC	CASSLEVSDVLTF
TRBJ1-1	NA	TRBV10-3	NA	TGTGCCATCAGTGAAAACAAGGGGGAAGGTAACTCTGGCACTGAAGCTTTCTTT	CAISENKGEGNSGTEAFF
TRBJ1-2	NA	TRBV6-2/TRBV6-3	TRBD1	TGTGCCAGCAGTTACTATCCGAGGGACAGGGATGGCTACACCTTC	CASSYYPRDRDGYTF
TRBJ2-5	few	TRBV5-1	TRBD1	TGCGCCAGCAGCTCGGACAGGTTGGGACAAGAGACCCAGTACTTC	CASSSDRLGQETQYF
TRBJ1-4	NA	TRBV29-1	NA	TGCAGCGCCCAGGGTTTAACTAATGAAAAACTGTTTTTT	CSAQGLTNEKLFF
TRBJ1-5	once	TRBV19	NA	TGTGCCAGTAAAGACAATGACGGTCAGCCCCAGCATTTT	CASKDNDGQPQHF
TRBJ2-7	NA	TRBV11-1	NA	TGTGCCAGCAGCTGGGGGAGACAGGTTTCCCCCTACGAGCAGTACTTC	CASSWGRQVSPYEQYF
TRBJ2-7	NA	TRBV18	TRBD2	TGTGCCAGCTCACCGAAGCTTCCGGGACTAGCGGATCTTTACGAGCAGTACTTC	CASSPKLPGLADLYEQYF
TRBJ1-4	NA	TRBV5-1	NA	TGCGCCAGCAGCTTGGTCCCAGGGGCTAATGAAAAACTGTTTTTT	CASSLVPGANEKLFF